What follows are 13 T cell receptor beta chains derived from one specimen sequenced in a study of blood T cell repertoires in COVID-19. Profiling relied on immunoSEQ multiplex PCR, and the TCRdb table lists in-frame clones only, not all of them. The top ten clones hold over 9% of a sample with about 240,000 clones, about 82% of them seen once. The sample consisted of peripheral blood. The source of these receptors is an older man with acute or convalescent COVID-19.

This chain joins TRBV6-2 or TRBV6-3 and TRBJ2-7, with TRBD2 matching over 14 bases. Germline V lookup: CDR1 MNHEY, CDR2 SVGEGT. With V trimmed by 0 bases and J by 6 bases, 4 bases remained unmatched. CDR3 length: 16 residues. The CDR3 DNA reads as TGTGCCAGCAGTTACTCCCGACTAGCGGGGGGGGGCGAGCAGTACTTC. Amino acid sequence: CASSYSRLAGGGEQYF.

The rearrangement links TRBV14 to TRBJ2-1; 9 positions match TRBD1. The length of the CDR3 is 14 residues. Germline V gene lookup returns CDR1 SGHDN and CDR2 FVKESK. The V gene end was trimmed by 5 bases and the J gene end by 7 bases; junction bases not matched to a gene: 6. The DNA of the CDR3 is TGTGCCAGCAGCTACGGGACAGGGAATAATGAGCAGTTCTTC. Its protein product is CASSYGTGNNEQFF.

This clone was seen a handful of times. This rearrangement joins TRBV3-1 (or the pseudogene TRBV3-2) to TRBJ2-3; D not certain. The length of the CDR3 is 15 residues. CDR1 and CDR2 (germline): LGHDT, YNNKEL (reference sequence). Trimming removed 4 bases at V and 7 bases at J, with 18 bases between. The CDR3 region has the DNA TGTGCCAGCAGCCCGCTCCATACGAGTGGTAATACGCAGTATTTT. This codes for CASSPLHTSGNTQYF.

The V and J genes are TRBV5-1 and TRBJ2-1, with D perhaps TRBD1 (5 bases). V was shortened by 0 bases and J by 7 bases, with 11 bases between the two germline ends. CDR1 is SGHRS, CDR2 YFSETQ, per germline. The length of the CDR3 is 14 residues. In DNA, the CDR3 is TGCGCCAGCAGCTTGGGGGGCGGCGTTAATGAGCAGTTCTTC. It specifies CASSLGGGVNEQFF.

The chain couples TRBV19 to TRBJ1-3, with no clear D. Germline V lookup: CDR1 LNHDA, CDR2 SQIVND (reference sequence). The length of the CDR3 is 15 residues. Trimming left V 6 bases short and J 0 bases short, with 12 bases between. CDR3 protein: CASRRTPDSGNTIYF. DNA of the CDR3: TGTGCCAGTAGGCGGACTCCCGACTCTGGAAACACCATATATTTT.

The chain links TRBV5-4 to TRBJ2-2; 12 positions agree with TRBD2. The junction had 6 bases not matched to a gene; V was cut back by 2 bases and J by 4 bases. CDR3 size: 17 residues. Germline V CDR1 and CDR2: SGHNT, YYREEE (reference sequence). The CDR3 DNA reads as TGTGCCAGCAGCTTACTGACTAGCGGGAGTAGCACCGGGGAGCTGTTTTTT. The encoded protein is CASSLLTSGSSTGELFF.

This chain links TRBV24-1 with TRBJ1-2; D may be TRBD1 (6 bases). Between the trimmed V and J ends, which lost 5 bases and 5 bases, there was a span of 11 bases. The CDR3 consists of 13 residues. CDR1 and CDR2 from the germline V gene are KGHDR and SFDVKD. CDR3 sequence (DNA): TGTGCCACCAGTGCGGGGGGCGCTTATGGCTACACCTTC. It translates to CATSAGGAYGYTF.

The CDR3 loop is CASSPGGGAGGTQYF. In DNA form, the CDR3 reads TGTGCCAGCAGTCCCGGCGGAGGCGCCGGAGGGACCCAGTACTTC. The genes are TRBV28 and TRBJ2-5, with D perhaps TRBD2 (5 bases). CDR1 MDHEN and CDR2 SYDVKM come from the germline V gene. Trimming stripped 5 bases from V and 7 bases from J, with 20 bases between. The CDR3 totals 15 residues.

The chain couples TRBV14 to TRBJ2-2, with TRBD1 identical over 7 bases. Germline CDR1 reads SGHDN; CDR2 reads FVKESK. CDR3 length: 16 amino acids. V gave up 1 base and J gave up 6 bases; unmatched junction bases: 8. The CDR3 reads CASSQGRQGRAGELFF. The CDR3 nucleotides read TGTGCCAGCAGCCAAGGCCGACAGGGCCGGGCCGGGGAGCTGTTTTTT.

The rearrangement uses TRBV19 and TRBJ2-2, with D tentatively TRBD2 (5 bases). V was shortened by 1 base and J by 4 bases, with 10 bases between the two germline ends. The germline V gene encodes CDR1 LNHDA and CDR2 SQIVND (reference sequence). The CDR3 runs to 15 residues. CDR3 coding DNA: TGTGCCAGTAGTATAGCTAGCCGGGGCACCGGGGAGCTGTTTTTT. This encodes CASSIASRGTGELFF. Supplemented by reference TRBV19 and TRBJ2-2, the full variable domain reads DGGITQSPKYLFRKEGQNVTLSCEQNLNHDAMYWYRQDPGQGLRLIYYSQIVNDFQKGDIAEGYSVSREKKESFPLTVTSAQKNPTAFYLCASSIASRGTGELFFGEGSRLTVL.

The V gene is TRBV19, the J gene TRBJ1-5; TRBD1 agrees at 9 bases. In germline, CDR1 is LNHDA, CDR2 SQIVND (reference sequence). The CDR3 covers 17 residues. The V segment lost 7 bases and the J segment 2 bases; nucleotides outside the gene matches: 12. CDR3 in DNA: TGTGCCAGTACCGGGGGTACAGGGGGCGTGGGCAATCAGCCCCAGCATTTT. Residues: CASTGGTGGVGNQPQHF.

This chain connects TRBV6-5 to TRBJ1-2; 7 positions agree with TRBD1. Per the germline V gene, CDR1 is MNHEY and CDR2 is SVGAGI. The CDR3 sequence is 15 residues long. With 7 bases clipped from V and 8 bases from J, the junction kept 16 bases outside the gene matches. CDR3 amino acids: CASNGGGTEGFGYTF. CDR3 DNA sequence: TGTGCCAGCAACGGGGGGGGGACAGAGGGTTTCGGCTACACCTTC.

The chain links TRBV11-2 to TRBJ2-3; D is unresolved. CDR1 is SGHAT and CDR2 is FQNNGV in the germline V gene. Between the trimmed V and J ends, which lost 5 bases and 1 base, there was a span of 16 bases. The CDR3 has 16 amino acids. The CDR3 nucleotides are TGTGCCAGCAGCCTACTGGAGCGCGTAGGCACAGATACGCAGTATTTT. Translated: CASSLLERVGTDTQYF.